One and the same sample provided the 10 T cell receptor beta chains below, sequenced in a study of low-dose radiotherapy and immunotherapy resistance in tumors. TRAV- and TRBV-specific primers were used for first-strand cDNA, which covered alpha and beta chains. The TCRs were subjected to amplification over approximately 18 PCR cycles employing a constant-region primer in conjunction with a V-primer adapter. TCRdb called the reads again in MiXCR, with one record for every CDR3 protein. The sample lists some 10,000 distinct CDR3 sequences; roughly three quarters were seen once. The source is a human donor with advanced metastatic prostate, ovarian, gallbladder or colorectal cancer (not recorded which). This table probably holds off-target reads from a library built for another chain.

The CDR3 nucleotides read TGCAGTGCGTGGGGGGCGGGAAACACCATATATTTT. Its translation: CSAWGAGNTIYF. The rearrangement joins TRBV20-1 to TRBJ1-3; possible D gene TRBD1, 6 bases. Per the germline V gene, CDR1 is DFQATT and CDR2 is SNEGSKA (reference sequence). V lost 6 bases and J lost 4, with 10 bases in between. The CDR3 is made up of 12 amino acids.

This clonotype was counted only a few times. This chain uses TRBV7-2 with TRBJ2-7; TRBD2 might be the D (6 bases). Germline CDR1 is SGHTA and CDR2 is FQGNSA. With 2 bases removed from V and 0 bases from J, the gap between germline ends came to 14 bases. The CDR3 is 16 residues long. The CDR3, as DNA: TGTGCCAGCAGCTTAAACGGCGGGACCGACTCCTACGAGCAGTACTTC. Its translation is CASSLNGGTDSYEQYF. Together with reference TRBV7-2 and TRBJ2-7, the CDR3 gives the full variable domain: GAGVSQSPSNKVTEKGKDVELRCDPISGHTALYWYRQSLGQGLEFLIYFQGNSAPDKSGLPSDRFSAERTGGSVSTLTIQRTQQEDSAVYLCASSLNGGTDSYEQYFGPGTRLTVT.

This clonotype was detected only a few times. The rearrangement joins TRBV4-2 to TRBJ2-1; 7 nucleotides line up with TRBD1. After removal of 3 bases from V and 9 bases from J, the junction contained 8 bases not matched to a gene. The CDR3 sequence is 14 residues long. Germline lookup yields CDR1 LGHNA and CDR2 YNFKEQ. Here the CDR3 DNA reads TGTGCCAGCAGCCAGGGGACAGTTTATCCTGAGCAGTTCTTC. Translated, it gives CASSQGTVYPEQFF.

This chain's CDR3 is CASSPPPLPGGKETQYF. The DNA for the CDR3 is TGTGCCAGCTCACCGCCACCCCTCCCAGGGGGTAAAGAGACCCAGTACTTC. The V call is TRBV18, the J call TRBJ2-5, with 7 bases identical to TRBD1. The CDR3 length is 17 residues. Unmatched junction bases numbered 13, after V lost 3 bases and J lost 3 bases. The germline V gene encodes CDR1 KGHSH and CDR2 LQKENI. Full variable domain (missing parts from reference TRBV18 and TRBJ2-5): NAGVMQNPRHLVRRRGQEARLRCSPMKGHSHVYWYRQLPEEGLKFMVYLQKENIIDESGMPKERFSAEFPKEGPSILRIQQVVRGDSAAYFCASSPPPLPGGKETQYFGPGTRLLVL.

The rearrangement links TRBV18 to TRBJ2-1, with D tentatively TRBD2 (5 bases). The CDR3 sequence is 14 residues long. CDR1 is KGHSH, CDR2 LQKENI, per germline. V was cut by 0 bases and J by 12 bases, with 15 bases left in between. CDR3 DNA sequence: TGTGCCAGCTCACCACCACTAGTCTGGAGATTGCAGTTCTTC. It is translated as CASSPPLVWRLQFF.

The J gene is TRBJ2-1, the V gene TRBV7-9, with D possibly being TRBD1 (6 bases). Germline CDR1 and CDR2: SEHNR and FQNEAQ (reference sequence). Trimming pared 1 base from V and 5 bases from J, leaving 9 bases between. The CDR3 consists of 14 residues. DNA for the CDR3: TGTGCCAGCAGCTTAGTAGGGGGAAACAATGAGCAGTTCTTC. Amino acid sequence: CASSLVGGNNEQFF.

The chain joins TRBV7-9 to TRBJ2-2, with TRBD1 matching over 7 bases. The CDR3 sequence is 15 residues long. The V and J ends lost 4 bases and 0 bases, in that order; junction bases with no gene match: 2. The germline gives CDR1 SEHNR, CDR2 FQNEAQ (reference sequence). The CDR3 region is CASSSQGSNTGELFF. The CDR3 DNA follows: TGTGCCAGCAGCTCACAGGGGTCGAACACCGGGGAGCTGTTTTTT.

This clonotype was seen only once. The chain employs TRBV28 and TRBJ2-7, with 9 bases identical to TRBD1. Germline CDR1 reads MDHEN; CDR2 reads SYDVKM. J lost 2 bases, V lost 3 bases, and 5 bases had no gene match. The CDR3 runs to 15 residues. Here the CDR3 DNA reads TGTGCCAGCAGTTTTGGGACAGGGCCTACCTACGAGCAGTACTTC. Translating gives CASSFGTGPTYEQYF.

A single count supports this clonotype. The chain carries TRBV11-2 and TRBJ2-2; D remains unclear. The CDR3 extends over 12 amino acids. V lost 4 bases and J lost 7, with 7 bases in between. Germline V gene sequence: CDR1 SGHAT, CDR2 FQNNGV. CDR3 in amino acids: CASSYPSGELFF. CDR3 nucleotide sequence: TGTGCCAGCAGCTACCCGAGCGGGGAGCTGTTTTTT.

The J gene is TRBJ1-1, the V gene TRBV5-6; D is uncertain. The V end was cut by 4 bases, the J end by 10 bases, with 20 bases between. This CDR3 contains 14 residues. The germline CDR1 and CDR2 sequences are SGHDT and YYEEEE. The CDR3 nucleotides read TGTGCCAGCAGCCGGCAGTTTGGGGAAATCCGAGCTTTCTTT. Protein: CASSRQFGEIRAFF.